This TCR beta chain was sequenced in a study of prognosis after radiotherapy for stage I lung cancer. The study amplified the TCR beta CDR3 region from genomic DNA. This amplification was carried out by two rounds of multiplex PCR. First-round PCR amplification was performed with primers specific to each TRBV and TRBJ gene. TCRdb processed the multiplex PCR reads anew with MiXCR; each CDR3 protein has one entry. The data contain approximately 13,000 distinct CDR3 sequences, approximately 46% of them seen just once; the ten biggest clones take up more than 30%. This clonotype was counted ten times or more. Germline V gene data show CDR1 as ENHRY and CDR2 as SYGVKD. CDR3 size: 13 residues. Trimming cost V 6 bases and J 2 bases, with 11 bases left between them.

The chain joins TRBV10-3 to TRBJ2-7, with D hard to call. Here the sequenced sample was PBMCs, taken before or after stereotactic body radiation therapy (not recorded which). The source of this sequence is a donor aged 50 or older with non-small cell lung cancer. CDR3 region: CAISEVATYEQYF. CDR3 sequence (DNA): TGTGCCATCAGCGAGGTGGCCACCTACGAGCAGTACTTC.